The 28 T cell receptor beta chains given below trace back to one sample, sequenced in a study of blood T cell repertoires in COVID-19. Produced via immunoSEQ multiplex PCR; TCRdb's table is partial and in-frame only. The sample has 310,000 or so clones; around 88% are singletons. Input material: peripheral blood. These receptors were obtained from a woman under 40 who had recovered from COVID-19.

The chain combines TRBV7-2 with TRBJ2-5, with D tentatively TRBD1 (7 bases). The V gene lost 4 bases and the J gene lost 4 bases, with 22 bases spanning the gap. In germline, CDR1 is SGHTA, CDR2 FQGNSA. CDR3 length: 17 amino acids. CDR3: CASSSLSYGGGRETQYF. CDR3 DNA: TGTGCCAGCAGCTCCCTATCGTATGGAGGGGGCCGAGAGACCCAGTACTTC.

V usage is TRBV10-3 and J usage is TRBJ2-7, with a tentative D call TRBD1 (5 bases). CDR1 ENHRY and CDR2 SYGVKD come from the germline V gene. The CDR3 runs 15 residues. V was cut by 4 bases and J by 2 bases, with 15 bases left in between. CDR3 DNA: TGTGCCATCAGTGGGGGCCGTAGGAGACCCTACGAGCAGTACTTC. This gives the protein CAISGGRRRPYEQYF.

In its sample, this clone was seen once. The chain joins TRBV10-3 to TRBJ2-5; D gene ambiguous. There are 13 residues in the CDR3. The germline CDR1 and CDR2 sequences are ENHRY and SYGVKD. V lost 8 bases to trimming and J lost 1 base, with 11 bases between them. The CDR3 loop reads CAIGQTPQETQYF. Written as DNA, the CDR3 is TGTGCCATCGGGCAAACCCCCCAAGAGACCCAGTACTTC.

The chain recombines TRBV7-8 with TRBJ1-2; 10 nucleotides agree with TRBD1. Germline V lookup: CDR1 SGHVS, CDR2 FQNEAQ. The CDR3 spans 17 residues. V gave up 2 bases and J gave up 2 bases; unmatched junction bases: 8. The CDR3 is CASSLQPGTGANYGYTF. CDR3 in DNA: TGTGCCAGCAGCTTACAACCGGGGACAGGGGCAAACTATGGCTACACCTTC.

The chain combines TRBV6-2 or TRBV6-3 with TRBJ2-7, with 9 bases that match TRBD1. The V gene's germline CDR1 is MNHEY and CDR2 SVGEGT. The CDR3 is 18 amino acids. J lost 9 bases, V lost 2 bases, and 20 bases had no gene match. As DNA, the CDR3 is TGTGCCAGCAGTTACCCCGGGACAGGGCCCTTACCCGAACTGTGGCAGTACTTC. Amino acid sequence: CASSYPGTGPLPELWQYF.

This rearrangement joins TRBV7-9 to TRBJ2-2, with D possibly being TRBD2 (6 bases). Germline assignment: CDR1 SEHNR and CDR2 FQNEAQ (reference sequence). With 2 bases removed from V and 4 bases from J, the gap between germline ends came to 14 bases. The CDR3 is 16 amino acids. The CDR3 is CASSLSGLRGTGELFF. The CDR3 DNA follows: TGTGCCAGCAGCTTATCGGGACTGCGAGGCACCGGGGAGCTGTTTTTT.

The rearrangement links TRBV10-3 to TRBJ1-4; D unclear. The length of the CDR3 is 15 residues. Trimming stripped 10 bases from V and 1 base from J, with 16 bases between. Germline CDR1 ENHRY, CDR2 SYGVKD. The CDR3 sequence: CATLENVGTNEKLFF. The CDR3 DNA reads as TGTGCCACCCTAGAAAACGTGGGAACTAATGAAAAACTGTTTTTT.

The chain links TRBV5-1 to TRBJ2-5; a possible D gene is TRBD2 (7 bases). The CDR3 loop spans 15 amino acids. Trimming shortened V by 6 bases and J by 3 bases, and 18 bases separated the two germline ends. Germline lookup yields CDR1 SGHRS and CDR2 YFSETQ. The CDR3 spells CASTTEGGLKETQYF. CDR3 DNA: TGCGCCAGCACTACGGAGGGGGGGTTGAAAGAGACCCAGTACTTC.

The chain uses TRBV4-2 and TRBJ1-2; 7 bases map to TRBD1. The CDR3 is 15 residues long. V was pared by 0 bases and J by 4 bases, with 5 bases of the junction left unmatched. Germline V CDR1 and CDR2: LGHNA, YNFKEQ. The CDR3 nucleotides are TGTGCCAGCAGCCAAGAAGCAGGGGGAATCTATGGCTACACCTTC. This translates into CASSQEAGGIYGYTF.

In DNA, the CDR3 is TGTGCCAGCAGTCCCGGACAGGGGTCTTACGAGCAGTACTTC. Translating gives CASSPGQGSYEQYF. The V call is TRBV5-4, the J call TRBJ2-7; 9 bases are a match to TRBD1. With V trimmed by 5 bases and J by 4 bases, 7 bases remained unmatched. The CDR3 consists of 14 residues. The germline V gene encodes CDR1 SGHNT and CDR2 YYREEE (reference sequence). Based on the CDR3 plus reference TRBV5-4 and TRBJ2-7, the full variable domain is ETGVTQSPTHLIKTRGQQVTLRCSSQSGHNTVSWYQQALGQGPQFIFQYYREEENGRGNFPPRFSGLQFPNYSSELNVNALELDDSALYLCASSPGQGSYEQYFGPGTRLTVT.

The chain joins TRBV13 to TRBJ2-5; D is unclear. V lost 5 bases and J 1 base, leaving 11 bases between the germline ends. The CDR3 has 14 amino acids. Germline lookup yields CDR1 PRHDT and CDR2 FYEKMQ (reference sequence). The CDR3 sequence is CASSPRGLQETQYF. The CDR3 DNA sequence: TGTGCCAGCAGCCCCCGTGGGCTCCAAGAGACCCAGTACTTC. Drawing the rest from reference TRBV13 and TRBJ2-5, the complete variable domain is AAGVIQSPRHLIKEKRETATLKCYPIPRHDTVYWYQQGPGQDPQFLISFYEKMQSDKGSIPDRFSAQQFSDYHSELNMSSLELGDSALYFCASSPRGLQETQYFGPGTRLLVL.

The genes are TRBV7-2 and TRBJ2-7, with TRBD1 matching 9 bases. After removal of 3 bases from V and 6 bases from J, the junction contained 9 bases not matched to a gene. Germline CDR1 is SGHTA and CDR2 is FQGNSA. The CDR3 contains 15 residues. This chain's CDR3 is CASSLPRQGGIEQYF. CDR3 coding DNA: TGTGCCAGCAGCTTGCCCAGACAGGGGGGGATCGAGCAGTACTTC. The whole variable domain, remainder taken from reference TRBV7-2 and TRBJ2-7, is GAGVSQSPSNKVTEKGKDVELRCDPISGHTALYWYRQSLGQGLEFLIYFQGNSAPDKSGLPSDRFSAERTGGSVSTLTIQRTQQEDSAVYLCASSLPRQGGIEQYFGPGTRLTVT.

This clone is a singleton in its sample. The chain combines TRBV11-3 with TRBJ2-1; possibly TRBD1 for D (5 bases). V lost 5 bases and J lost 1, with 9 bases in between. The CDR3 is 14 residues long. The germline V gene encodes CDR1 SGHNT and CDR2 YENEEA. Here the CDR3 DNA reads TGTGCCAGCAGCAGGGGTAAATCCTACAATGAGCAGTTCTTC. Translation: CASSRGKSYNEQFF.

This clone was counted only a few times. The chain joins TRBV19 to TRBJ1-5; 8 positions match TRBD1. The CDR3 is 17 residues long. The germline V gene has CDR1 LNHDA and CDR2 SQIVND (reference sequence). Trimming took 5 bases from V and 3 from J; bases not matched to a gene: 12. CDR3 nucleotides: TGTGCCAGTAGTGGCGGACAGGGCGAGCTTTACAATCAGCCCCAGCATTTT. Its translation: CASSGGQGELYNQPQHF.

This clone was found many times. J is TRBJ2-7 and V is TRBV6-6, with D uncertain. Looked up from germline, CDR1 is MNHNY and CDR2 is SVGAGI (reference sequence). The CDR3 totals 13 residues. V lost 3 bases to trimming and J lost 5 bases, with 11 bases between them. CDR3 bases: TGTGCCAGCAGTTATTTGGCTTCCCACGAGCAGTACTTC. This codes for CASSYLASHEQYF.

V and J are TRBV4-1 and TRBJ2-7; tentatively, D is TRBD1 (6 bases). Trimming took 4 bases from V and 2 from J, leaving 9 bases between them. The CDR3 contains 13 residues. Germline assignment: CDR1 MGHRA and CDR2 YSYEKL. The CDR3 DNA follows: TGCGCCAGCAGCCCAGGGGCTCCCTACGAGCAGTACTTC. This encodes CASSPGAPYEQYF.

The CDR3, as DNA: TGTGCCAGCGGGACAGGCCCGAACACCGGGGAGCTGTTTTTT. It specifies CASGTGPNTGELFF. The rearrangement uses TRBV18 and TRBJ2-2, with 8 bases identical to TRBD1. CDR1 is KGHSH, CDR2 LQKENI, per germline. CDR3 length: 14 residues. The V gene end was trimmed by 8 bases and the J gene end by 0 bases; junction bases not matched to a gene: 2. The full variable domain, rest sourced from reference TRBV18 and TRBJ2-2, is NAGVMQNPRHLVRRRGQEARLRCSPMKGHSHVYWYRQLPEEGLKFMVYLQKENIIDESGMPKERFSAEFPKEGPSILRIQQVVRGDSAAYFCASGTGPNTGELFFGEGSRLTVL.

This clone is a singleton in its sample. The chain joins TRBV7-2 to TRBJ1-2, with D maybe TRBD1 (6 bases). The CDR3 has 13 amino acids. CDR1 and CDR2 (germline): SGHTA, FQGNSA. Trimming took 3 bases from V and 4 from J, leaving 9 bases between them. Written as DNA, the CDR3 is TGTGCCAGCAGCTTCGGGACAACCTATGGCTACACCTTC. Protein: CASSFGTTYGYTF.

The chain couples TRBV27 to TRBJ1-4; 9 nucleotides align to TRBD1. The CDR3 sequence is 15 residues long. V was clipped by 5 bases and J by 1 base; unmatched bases: 2. Germline V lookup: CDR1 MNHEY, CDR2 SMNVEV (reference sequence). CDR3 DNA sequence: TGTGCCAGCAGTGGGGACAGGGTAACTAATGAAAAACTGTTTTTT. It translates to CASSGDRVTNEKLFF.

The chain recombines TRBV20-1 with TRBJ1-1, with D possibly TRBD1 on 6 matching bases. The CDR3 spans 11 residues. Germline V gives CDR1 DFQATT, CDR2 SNEGSKA (reference sequence). CDR3 coding DNA: TGCGGGCAGGGGCTGAACACTGAAGCTTTCTTT. Translation: CGQGLNTEAFF.

V and J are TRBV3-1 (or the pseudogene TRBV3-2) and TRBJ1-2, with D hard to call. The CDR3 loop spans 16 amino acids. Germline loops: CDR1 LGHDT, CDR2 YNNKEL (reference sequence). The V end lost 0 bases, the J end lost 5 bases, and 16 bases lay between the germline ends. As DNA, the CDR3 is TGTGCCAGCAGCCAAGATAGAAGGACGGGATGGTATGGCTACACCTTC. As protein: CASSQDRRTGWYGYTF.

The CDR3 DNA reads TGCGCCAGCAGCCAATCCACCGGGAGCTCCTACGAGCAGTACTTC. The encoded protein is CASSQSTGSSYEQYF. V gene TRBV5-1 combines with J gene TRBJ2-7; D is possibly TRBD2 (6 bases). Trimming pared 4 bases from V and 0 bases from J, leaving 14 bases between. This CDR3 contains 15 residues. CDR1 and CDR2 from the germline V gene are SGHRS and YFSETQ.

J is TRBJ1-1 and V is TRBV30; TRBD1 agrees at 8 bases. Germline lookup yields CDR1 GTSNPN and CDR2 SVGIG (reference sequence). The CDR3 has 14 residues. Trimming took 5 bases from V and 0 from J; bases not matched to a gene: 5. This CDR3 reads CAWGRGQVNTEAFF. The CDR3 coding sequence is TGTGCCTGGGGCCGGGGACAGGTGAACACTGAAGCTTTCTTT.

The chain links TRBV28 to TRBJ2-1; 10 bases fit TRBD2. Unmatched junction bases numbered 12, after V lost 5 bases and J lost 5 bases. From germline, CDR1 is MDHEN and CDR2 SYDVKM. This CDR3 has 17 residues. The CDR3 sequence is CASSQSPGTSADNEQFF. The CDR3 DNA reads TGTGCCAGCAGTCAATCCCCCGGGACTAGCGCCGACAATGAGCAGTTCTTC.

The CDR3 here is CASRGGGELFF. The CDR3 nucleotides are TGTGCCAGCAGGGGGGGCGGGGAGCTGTTTTTT. The V and J genes are TRBV6-1 and TRBJ2-2; D is perhaps TRBD2 (6 bases). The V end was cut by 6 bases, the J end by 7 bases, with 6 bases between. Germline CDR1 is MNHNS and CDR2 is SASEGT. The CDR3 totals 11 residues.

This sequence joins TRBV21-1 and TRBJ2-7; the table gives TRBD2 as D, unverified against the DNA. TRBV21-1 is a listed pseudogene. The length of the CDR3 is 14 residues. The CDR3 loop is CATPPRDLVYEQYF. The CDR3 nucleotides are TGTGCCACCCCTCCTCGGGACTTGGTCTACGAGCAGTACTTC.

This clone was counted once. The chain joins TRBV18 to TRBJ1-2, with 7 bases identical to TRBD1. This CDR3 spans 14 amino acids. V trimming: 0 bases; J trimming: 11 bases; junction bases outside the gene matches: 9. Germline V gene sequence: CDR1 KGHSH, CDR2 LQKENI. The CDR3: CASSPPEGQAWYTF. The CDR3 DNA follows: TGTGCCAGCTCACCACCCGAAGGACAGGCTTGGTACACCTTC.

V usage is TRBV10-3 and J usage is TRBJ1-1; perhaps TRBD1 as D (5 bases). V lost 4 bases and J lost 3, with 12 bases in between. Germline lookup yields CDR1 ENHRY and CDR2 SYGVKD. The CDR3 extends over 14 amino acids. The CDR3 is CAISARGGDTEAFF. The CDR3 nucleotides are TGTGCCATCAGTGCCCGGGGAGGGGACACTGAAGCTTTCTTT.